This TCR beta chain comes out of a study of cytomegalovirus exposure and HLA in healthy donors. Overall study findings and caveats: The classifier reportedly diagnosed cytomegalovirus status with high specificity and sensitivity. An analysis was carried out at a later point. It showed that HLA-associated TCR beta chains were more clonally expanded than equally common non-associated chains. TRBV6-2, TRBV6-3 and other indistinguishable V segments were excluded.

The PCR used 60 Vbeta and 13 Jbeta primers. In the original processing: Later, roughly 86 million unique TCR beta chains were counted in an analysis, and approximately 10 million of them were shared. Profiling relied on immunoSEQ multiplex PCR, and the TCRdb table lists in-frame clones only, not all of them. The D gene and trimming were derived from the DNA, and the V and J assignments and clone size from that table. The data show over 200,000 clones, about 80% seen once. V lost 4 bases and J lost 2, with 10 bases in between. Germline assignment: CDR1 SGHRS and CDR2 YFSETQ. The CDR3 spans 13 residues. Turning to this clone: Antigen unknown.

The material sequenced was PBMCs. The chain links TRBV5-1 to TRBJ2-7, with a possible D match to TRBD1 (5 bases). This TCR derives from a woman between 40 and 50 years old in good health and CMV-seronegative. DNA for the CDR3: TGCGCCAGCAGCCCGGGCAGGGCCTACGAGCAGTACTTC. Its translation: CASSPGRAYEQYF. The whole variable domain, remainder taken from reference TRBV5-1 and TRBJ2-7, is KAGVTQTPRYLIKTRGQQVTLSCSPISGHRSVSWYQQTPGQGLQFLFEYFSETQRNKGNFPGRFSGRQFSNSRSEMNVSTLELGDSALYLCASSPGRAYEQYFGPGTRLTVT.